Listed below are T cell receptor beta chains from one sample, sequenced in a study of T-cell memory formation after mild COVID-19. TCRdb recomputed calls from the 5' RACE reads with MiXCR, one row per CDR3 protein. The repertoire includes about 150,000 distinct CDR3 sequences, approximately 25% of them detected once, and roughly a quarter sits in the top ten. The sample consisted of PBMCs or a T cell subset sorted from them (not recorded which). These receptors were obtained from an adult woman who had mild COVID-19 (a few samples of this study predate the infection). Cell type and time point are not known. The CDR3 runs from the conserved cysteine through the conserved F or W. A D gene is named only where the DNA matches it firmly. The size field is filled for only some rows; it gives once, few, many or a size class.

v_call	d_call	clone_size	j_call	cdr3_aa	cdr3_nt
TRBV19	-	-	TRBJ2-3	CASSIPGDVHTDTQYF	TGTGCCAGTAGTATACCGGGGGACGTACACACAGATACGCAGTATTTT
TRBV7-8	TRBD2	few	TRBJ2-1	CASSLDSRREAYNEQFF	TGTGCCAGCAGCTTAGATTCTAGGCGGGAGGCTTACAATGAGCAGTTCTTC
TRBV7-9	TRBD1	-	TRBJ1-4	CASSLPGQGNEKLFF	TGTGCCAGCAGTCTGCCGGGACAGGGAAATGAAAAACTGTTTTTT
TRBV7-9	-	-	TRBJ2-3	CASSPGPPDTQYF	TGTGCCAGCAGCCCTGGGCCCCCCGATACGCAGTATTTT
TRBV7-9	-	many	TRBJ1-1	CASSLGGANTEAFF	TGTGCCAGCAGCTTGGGGGGCGCGAACACTGAAGCTTTCTTT
TRBV6-1	-	-	TRBJ2-7	CASAQGLSYEQYF	TGTGCCAGCGCACAGGGTCTCTCCTACGAGCAGTACTTC
TRBV7-9	-	-	TRBJ1-1	CASRVGVNTEAFF	TGTGCCAGCAGGGTCGGGGTGAACACTGAAGCTTTCTTT
TRBV7-2	-	-	TRBJ1-5	CASSLTGYGANQPQHF	TGTGCCAGCAGTTTAACAGGGTACGGGGCAAATCAGCCCCAGCATTTT
TRBV7-9	TRBD1	few	TRBJ2-7	CASSPPGQGDEQYF	TGTGCCAGCAGCCCCCCGGGACAGGGCGACGAGCAGTACTTC
TRBV24-1	TRBD1	-	TRBJ1-2	CATSDRPGTGLDGYTF	TGTGCCACCAGTGACCGTCCCGGGACAGGGTTGGATGGCTACACCTTC
TRBV4-2	-	-	TRBJ2-7	CASSQESQHEQYF	TGTGCCAGCAGCCAAGAATCACAGCACGAGCAGTACTTC
TRBV15	TRBD1	-	TRBJ1-5	CATSRGGGDQPQHF	TGTGCCACCAGCAGAGGAGGGGGCGATCAGCCCCAGCATTTT
TRBV29-1	TRBD1	many	TRBJ1-2	CSVERTGHYGYTF	TGCAGCGTTGAGAGGACAGGACACTATGGCTACACCTTC
TRBV27	-	-	TRBJ2-2	CASSPIVTGELFF	TGTGCCAGCAGTCCCATTGTCACCGGGGAGCTGTTTTTT
TRBV6-6	TRBD1	few	TRBJ2-5	CASSYSKGTEYF	TGTGCCAGCAGTTACTCGAAGGGGACAGAGTACTTC
TRBV6-5	-	-	TRBJ1-4	CASRTRVGANEKLFF	TGTGCCAGCAGGACCCGGGTCGGGGCTAATGAAAAACTGTTTTTT
TRBV7-3	-	-	TRBJ2-5	CASSSTGLQETQYF	TGTGCCAGCAGCTCTACAGGGCTCCAAGAGACCCAGTACTTC
TRBV12-3/TRBV12-4	-	-	TRBJ1-5	CASSRGQPQHF	TGTGCCAGCAGTCGAGGTCAGCCCCAGCATTTT
TRBV11-2	-	few	TRBJ2-1	CASSLEGHNNEQFF	TGTGCCAGCAGCTTAGAAGGTCACAACAATGAGCAGTTCTTC
TRBV7-9	-	few	TRBJ2-2	CASSAGSQELFF	TGTGCCAGCAGCGCGGGGAGCCAGGAGCTGTTTTTT
TRBV7-2	-	few	TRBJ1-1	CASSLDSPMNTEAFF	TGTGCCAGCAGCTTAGATTCCCCAATGAACACTGAAGCTTTCTTT
TRBV7-9	-	-	TRBJ1-5	CASGQYNQPQHF	TGTGCCAGCGGTCAGTACAATCAGCCCCAGCATTTT
TRBV12-3/TRBV12-4	-	-	TRBJ1-3	CASSSDGGYSGNTIYF	TGTGCCAGCAGTTCGGATGGTGGGTACTCTGGAAACACCATATATTTT
TRBV7-9	-	few	TRBJ2-1	CASSKQGPNEQFF	TGTGCCAGCAGTAAACAGGGACCCAATGAGCAGTTCTTC
TRBV12-3/TRBV12-4	TRBD2	-	TRBJ2-2	CASSSSGGAYTGELFF	TGTGCCAGCAGTTCTAGCGGGGGGGCCTACACCGGGGAGCTGTTTTTT
TRBV7-9	TRBD1	few	TRBJ1-5	CASSLEGTGSNQPQHF	TGTGCCAGCAGCTTAGAAGGGACAGGAAGCAATCAGCCCCAGCATTTT
TRBV5-1	TRBD1	few	TRBJ1-1	CASSFEGQKITQNTEAFF	TGCGCCAGCAGCTTCGAGGGACAGAAAATAACGCAGAACACTGAAGCTTTCTTT
TRBV7-3	-	-	TRBJ1-2	CASSLEGIAGYTF	TGTGCCAGCAGCTTAGAGGGTATTGCTGGCTACACCTTC
TRBV7-8	TRBD1	-	TRBJ2-1	CASSLAGPGQGGNEQFF	TGTGCCAGCAGCTTAGCGGGTCCGGGACAGGGTGGCAATGAGCAGTTCTTC
TRBV12-3/TRBV12-4	-	few	TRBJ2-1	CASSSPWGIGQFF	TGTGCCAGCAGCTCCCCCTGGGGGATCGGGCAGTTCTTC
TRBV19	-	few	TRBJ2-7	CASLRPGTYEQYF	TGTGCCAGCCTTCGCCCGGGAACTTACGAGCAGTACTTC
TRBV6-5	-	few	TRBJ2-1	CASRPGRNEQFF	TGTGCCAGCAGACCGGGTCGCAATGAGCAGTTCTTC
TRBV24-1	-	few	TRBJ2-3	CATSDLQARDKGTQYF	TGTGCCACCAGTGATTTGCAAGCCCGGGACAAGGGTACGCAGTATTTT
TRBV5-1	-	few	TRBJ1-2	CASSSLSGDDYGYTF	TGCGCCAGCAGTTCTCTATCAGGGGACGACTATGGCTACACCTTC
TRBV6-6	-	few	TRBJ2-7	CASRLKGGSAFYEQYF	TGTGCCAGCAGGCTAAAGGGCGGGTCGGCTTTCTACGAGCAGTACTTC
TRBV29-1	-	few	TRBJ2-7	CSFAQGSYEQYF	TGCAGCTTCGCACAGGGCTCCTACGAGCAGTACTTC
TRBV6-5	TRBD1	-	TRBJ1-1	CASSDPGQGLLEAFF	TGTGCCAGCAGTGATCCGGGACAGGGGCTTCTTGAAGCTTTCTTT
TRBV7-6	-	few	TRBJ2-5	CASSPQIDETQYF	TGTGCCAGCAGCCCCCAAATCGATGAGACCCAGTACTTC
TRBV5-1	-	-	TRBJ1-3	CACRGDSGNTIYF	TGCGCCTGCAGGGGTGACTCTGGAAACACCATATATTTT
TRBV7-9	-	-	TRBJ2-5	CASSPGAGMQETQYF	TGTGCCAGCAGCCCGGGCGCGGGTATGCAAGAGACCCAGTACTTC
TRBV29-1	-	-	TRBJ2-1	CSVEGDGPVGFF	TGCAGCGTTGAAGGGGACGGGCCAGTGGGGTTCTTC
TRBV7-9	-	few	TRBJ1-5	CASSSPEVGGNQPQHF	TGTGCCAGCAGCTCCCCTGAGGTGGGGGGAAATCAGCCCCAGCATTTT
TRBV7-6	-	few	TRBJ2-5	CASSLAQLGQETQYF	TGTGCCAGCAGCTTAGCCCAGCTCGGCCAAGAGACCCAGTACTTC
TRBV12-3/TRBV12-4	-	-	TRBJ2-1	CASSLRTYSYNEQFF	TGTGCCAGCAGTTTAAGAACTTACTCCTACAATGAGCAGTTCTTC
TRBV6-4	TRBD2	few	TRBJ2-1	CASSPLGTSGYNEQFF	TGTGCCAGCAGTCCGTTGGGGACTAGCGGATACAATGAGCAGTTCTTC
TRBV4-1	TRBD2	-	TRBJ2-4	CASSPTSITSGGGDIQYF	TGCGCCAGCAGCCCAACCAGTATCACTAGCGGGGGCGGGGACATTCAGTACTTC